This T cell receptor beta chain was profiled in a study of T cell repertoires in aging, cancer and after chemotherapy. Study as a whole: Millions of TCR reads were in the whole dataset. General study results and limits: These repertoire data do not allow conclusions about immunological memory after chemotherapy. Compared with age-matched healthy donors, untreated hematological or solid cancer patients showed higher blood TCR clonality. In cancer patients, declining TCR diversity with age involved lost richness and lost evenness.

Germline V gene sequence: CDR1 SGHRS, CDR2 YFSETQ. J gave up 9 bases and V 4 bases, and 7 bases lay outside the gene matches. This CDR3 comprises 15 residues. Comment on this clonotype: What it binds is not known.

A mixed TRB-A/B primer pool amplified rearranged TRB by multiplex touch-down PCR. TCRdb re-analysed the multiplex PCR reads in MiXCR, keeping a single row per CDR3 protein. The sample gives under 5,000 distinct CDR3 sequences, roughly 23% of which show up once; 14% to 15% is in the top ten. Amplification of TCR beta used genomic DNA extracted from peripheral blood. The sequenced sample was blood. The chain has TRBV5-1 and TRBJ2-1; 13 bases are a match to TRBD2. The clonotype originates from a human donor with a solid tumor. Written as DNA, the CDR3 is TGCGCCAGCAGCGGTACTAGCGGGAGGGCCGTTGAGCAGTTCTTC. Residues: CASSGTSGRAVEQFF.